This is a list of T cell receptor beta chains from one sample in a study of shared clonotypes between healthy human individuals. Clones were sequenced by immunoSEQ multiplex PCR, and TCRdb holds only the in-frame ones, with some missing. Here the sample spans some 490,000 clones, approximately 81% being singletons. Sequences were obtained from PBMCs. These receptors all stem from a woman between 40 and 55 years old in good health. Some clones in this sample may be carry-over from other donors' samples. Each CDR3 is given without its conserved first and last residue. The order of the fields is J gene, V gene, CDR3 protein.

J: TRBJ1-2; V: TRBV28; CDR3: ASSKHGYT
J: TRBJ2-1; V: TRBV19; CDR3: ASSTAGGYNEQF
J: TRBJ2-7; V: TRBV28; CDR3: ASSEAGIYEQY
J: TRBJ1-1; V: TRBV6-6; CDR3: ASSYSTPGGAF
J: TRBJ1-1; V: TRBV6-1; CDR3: ASSEVVGGYTEAF
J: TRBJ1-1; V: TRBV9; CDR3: ASSGGQRVTEAF
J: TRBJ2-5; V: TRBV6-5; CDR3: ASSPSGVQETQY
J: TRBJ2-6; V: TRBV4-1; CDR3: ASSRGREAGANVLT
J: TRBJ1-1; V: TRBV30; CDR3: AWSVGGTEAF
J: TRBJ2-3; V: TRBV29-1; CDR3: SVEISRESFADTQY
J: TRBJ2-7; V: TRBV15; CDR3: ATSRDLGGEQY
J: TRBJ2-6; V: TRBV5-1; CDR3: ASSPGDSGANVLT
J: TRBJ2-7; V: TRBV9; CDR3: ASSVTNSLAGGEQY
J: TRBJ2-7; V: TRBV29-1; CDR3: SVGDRPYEQY